This TCR beta chain was sequenced during a study of patients and donors after allogeneic stem cell transplantation. Each CDR3 protein is one row after TCRdb ran MiXCR on the RT-PCR reads. The table shows about 57,000 distinct CDR3 sequences, with 13% occurring only once. This CDR3 has 17 residues. Per germline, CDR1 SEHNR and CDR2 FQNEAQ (reference sequence). Trimming cost V 5 bases and J 4 bases; bases outside gene matches: 11. J is TRBJ2-3 and V is TRBV7-9, with 11 positions matching TRBD2. The source is a human donor who was either an allogeneic HSCT recipient or a stem cell or donor lymphocyte infusion donor (not recorded which). It is not recorded whose cells these are; they may come from a transplant donor. The sample taken for sequencing was blood, either unsorted or a sorted T cell fraction (not recorded which). The CDR3 sequence: CASSTVLAGVGSDTQYF. In DNA, the CDR3 is TGTGCCAGCAGCACCGTACTAGCGGGAGTCGGTTCAGATACGCAGTATTTT. The full variable domain, with the rest looked up from reference TRBV7-9 and TRBJ2-3, is DTGVSQNPRHKITKRGQNVTFRCDPISEHNRLYWYRQTLGQGPEFLTYFQNEAQLEKSRLLSDRFSAERPKGSFSTLEIQRTEQGDSAMYLCASSTVLAGVGSDTQYFGPGTRLTVL.